A selection of T cell receptor beta chains follows, all from one sample in a study of yellow fever vaccine responses in identical twins. TCRdb redid the calling of the RT-PCR reads with MiXCR, one entry per CDR3 protein. The sample yields about 23,000 distinct CDR3 sequences, around four fifths seen once. Specimen: T cells from blood (PBMCs), unsorted or a sorted subset (not recorded which), collected before or after yellow fever vaccination (not recorded which). The receptors shown here come from a young woman who received the yellow fever vaccine. The CDR3 runs from the conserved cysteine through the conserved F or W. The order of the fields is clone size, J gene, D gene, V gene, CDR3 DNA, CDR3 protein. The D gene is left open where the match is weak. Some rows mark clone size as missing; the rest say once, few, many or name a class of expanded clone.

abundance: once
j_gene: TRBJ1-1
d_gene: -
v_gene: TRBV29-1
CDR3nt: TGCAGCGTGGGGCGGATGAACACTGAAGCTTTCTTT
CDR3aa: CSVGRMNTEAFF

abundance: -
j_gene: TRBJ1-2
d_gene: -
v_gene: TRBV12-3/TRBV12-4
CDR3nt: TGTGCCAGCAGTCCTTACGAAAACCGGGGTTACTATGGCTACACCTTC
CDR3aa: CASSPYENRGYYGYTF

abundance: -
j_gene: TRBJ1-2
d_gene: -
v_gene: TRBV7-2
CDR3nt: TGTGCCAGCAGCCGGACCTATGGCTACACCTTC
CDR3aa: CASSRTYGYTF

abundance: -
j_gene: TRBJ2-7
d_gene: -
v_gene: TRBV28
CDR3nt: TGTGCCAGCAGTTTGGTTGGTCCCGAGCAGTACTTC
CDR3aa: CASSLVGPEQYF

abundance: -
j_gene: TRBJ1-5
d_gene: -
v_gene: TRBV6-1
CDR3nt: TGTGCCAGCAGTGACGCGTCTAATCAGCCCCAGCATTTT
CDR3aa: CASSDASNQPQHF

abundance: -
j_gene: TRBJ2-3
d_gene: -
v_gene: TRBV12-3/TRBV12-4
CDR3nt: TGTGCCAGCAGTCGGGCGGTAAGCGGTACGCAGTATTTT
CDR3aa: CASSRAVSGTQYF

abundance: -
j_gene: TRBJ1-1
d_gene: TRBD1
v_gene: TRBV2
CDR3nt: TGTGCCAGAAGATGGACAGGGATGAACACTGAAGCTTTCTTT
CDR3aa: CARRWTGMNTEAFF

abundance: once
j_gene: TRBJ2-2
d_gene: -
v_gene: TRBV12-3/TRBV12-4
CDR3nt: TGTGCCAGCAAACTCACCGGGGAGCTGTTTTTT
CDR3aa: CASKLTGELFF

abundance: few
j_gene: TRBJ2-4
d_gene: -
v_gene: TRBV14
CDR3nt: TGTGCCAGCAGCCAAGGTCTAGCCAAAAACATTCAGTACTTC
CDR3aa: CASSQGLAKNIQYF

abundance: -
j_gene: TRBJ2-5
d_gene: -
v_gene: TRBV29-1
CDR3nt: TGCAGCGTTGAATTTTTAGGAGAGACCCAGTACTTC
CDR3aa: CSVEFLGETQYF

abundance: -
j_gene: TRBJ2-7
d_gene: -
v_gene: TRBV3-1
CDR3nt: TGTGCCAGCAGCCAAGCACAGGGCGGGGAGCAGTACTTC
CDR3aa: CASSQAQGGEQYF

abundance: -
j_gene: TRBJ1-1
d_gene: -
v_gene: TRBV10-1
CDR3nt: TGCGCCAGCAGTGATATCGGCAACACTGAAGCTTTCTTT
CDR3aa: CASSDIGNTEAFF

abundance: -
j_gene: TRBJ1-3
d_gene: -
v_gene: TRBV28
CDR3nt: TGTGCCAGCAGTTCCGCCGGGAACACCATATATTTT
CDR3aa: CASSSAGNTIYF

abundance: few
j_gene: TRBJ2-1
d_gene: TRBD2
v_gene: TRBV5-1
CDR3nt: TGCGCCAGCAGCCTGAGGACTAGCGGGGGCGATGAGCAGTTCTTC
CDR3aa: CASSLRTSGGDEQFF

abundance: -
j_gene: TRBJ2-1
d_gene: TRBD2
v_gene: TRBV4-2
CDR3nt: TGTGCCAGCAGCCAACTAGCGGGGGAGCGTCAGGAGCAGTTCTTC
CDR3aa: CASSQLAGERQEQFF

abundance: -
j_gene: TRBJ1-6
d_gene: -
v_gene: TRBV9
CDR3nt: TGTGCCAGCAGCGCAGCAGGGGTCGCCTATAATTCACCCCTCCACTTT
CDR3aa: CASSAAGVAYNSPLHF

abundance: -
j_gene: TRBJ2-4
d_gene: TRBD1
v_gene: TRBV7-3
CDR3nt: TGTGCCAGCAGCTTAAGGGGAACAGGGGTCAAAAACATTCAGTACTTC
CDR3aa: CASSLRGTGVKNIQYF

abundance: -
j_gene: TRBJ2-5
d_gene: -
v_gene: TRBV7-6
CDR3nt: TGTGCCAGCAGCTTTTATTCGGGGGCCCAAGAGACCCAGTACTTC
CDR3aa: CASSFYSGAQETQYF

abundance: -
j_gene: TRBJ1-2
d_gene: TRBD1
v_gene: TRBV7-2
CDR3nt: TGTGCCAGCAGCTTAGCGCGGACAGGGGGGGATAACTATGGCTACACCTTC
CDR3aa: CASSLARTGGDNYGYTF

abundance: -
j_gene: TRBJ2-1
d_gene: -
v_gene: TRBV11-3
CDR3nt: TGTGCCAGCAGCTTCCCCGCCGGGGGCTACTTTGATGAGCAGTTCTTC
CDR3aa: CASSFPAGGYFDEQFF

abundance: -
j_gene: TRBJ2-7
d_gene: -
v_gene: TRBV20-1
CDR3nt: TGCAGTGCTCTGAATTACCGGGCCCAGAGTAGGAACGAGCAGTACTTC
CDR3aa: CSALNYRAQSRNEQYF

abundance: once
j_gene: TRBJ2-1
d_gene: -
v_gene: TRBV2
CDR3nt: TGTGCCAGCAGCCTTGAGCTCACAGGGCATGAGCAGTTCTTC
CDR3aa: CASSLELTGHEQFF